Listed here is a single TCR beta chain. The data belong to a study of blood T cell repertoires in COVID-19. This table comes from immunoSEQ multiplex PCR, and its TCRdb copy is limited to in-frame clones, with some not included. The sample consists of roughly 250,000 clones, 80% to 90% of them appearing once. Participants, about 18 to 100 years old, spanned around 26 US areas. Participants reported their clinical history, and cohort assignment relied on those reports. CDR1 and CDR2 from the germline V gene are SGHAT and FQNNGV. The CDR3 is 14 amino acids. Trimming removed 4 bases from V and 2 bases from J; junction bases left unmatched: 2.

Sequencing used PBMCs or T cells enriched from blood (not recorded which). The clonotype comes from a woman aged 25-40 years who had recovered from COVID-19. The V and J genes are TRBV11-2 and TRBJ2-7; 10 nucleotides line up with TRBD1. This chain's CDR3 is CASSYGTGAYEQYF. The CDR3 DNA follows: TGTGCCAGCAGCTACGGGACAGGGGCCTACGAGCAGTACTTC.